The 24 T cell receptor beta chains listed next were all sequenced from one sample in a study of T cell responses to AZD1222 COVID-19 vaccine. The method was immunoSEQ multiplex PCR; TCRdb's version includes in-frame clones alone and lacks a portion of them. The repertoire holds 55,000 to 70,000 clones, with 60% to 85% as singletons. Here the sequenced sample was peripheral blood, taken on day 0 of AZD1222 vaccination. The receptor set was obtained from an adult in good health.

This chain links TRBV10-3 with TRBJ1-2; 9 bases fit TRBD1. Losses at the gene ends were 5 bases for V and 8 bases for J; bases not matched to a gene: 9. Germline values: CDR1 ENHRY, CDR2 SYGVKD. The CDR3 has 14 residues. The CDR3 sequence: CAISSDGTGSGYTF. In DNA, the CDR3 is TGTGCCATCAGTTCCGACGGGACAGGGTCCGGCTACACCTTC.

This clone was recorded many times. The chain uses TRBV4-1 and TRBJ2-1; perhaps TRBD2 as D (5 bases). Germline CDR1 and CDR2: MGHRA and YSYEKL. This CDR3 comprises 16 residues. Deletions cut 3 bases from V and 11 bases from J, with 23 bases between. Written as DNA, the CDR3 is TGCGCCAGCAGCCATCACCCAGCCCGCGGGCCGGTGAAGCAGTTCTTC. This sequence encodes CASSHHPARGPVKQFF.

This clone has only one observation. This rearrangement joins TRBV6-6 to TRBJ1-5; D ambiguous. Per the germline V gene, CDR1 is MNHNY and CDR2 is SVGAGI (reference sequence). The CDR3 spans 14 residues. The ends were cut back, 5 bases at V and 3 bases at J, with 11 bases in the middle. For the CDR3, the DNA is TGTGCCAGCAGTACCCACAGAATCAATCAGCCCCAGCATTTT. Translated, it gives CASSTHRINQPQHF.

This CDR3 is CASSLEGRAAGANVLTF. The DNA of the CDR3 is TGCGCCAGCAGCTTGGAGGGCAGGGCGGCTGGGGCCAACGTCCTGACTTTC. The V gene is TRBV5-1, the J gene TRBJ2-6, with D possibly being TRBD1 (5 bases). Per germline, CDR1 SGHRS and CDR2 YFSETQ. The length of the CDR3 is 17 residues. V lost 0 bases and J 2 bases, leaving 12 bases between the germline ends.

This chain connects TRBV9 to TRBJ1-2; possible D gene TRBD1, 5 bases. Between the trimmed V and J ends, which lost 0 bases and 4 bases, there was a span of 10 bases. The CDR3 spans 14 residues. Per the germline V gene, CDR1 is SGDLS and CDR2 is YYNGEE. The CDR3 spells CASSVGWGPYGYTF. CDR3 DNA sequence: TGTGCCAGCAGCGTAGGTTGGGGCCCCTATGGCTACACCTTC.

This clone has a count of ten or more. The gene calls are TRBV18 and TRBJ2-7; no clear D. Germline CDR1 is KGHSH and CDR2 is LQKENI. CDR3 size: 14 residues. Trimming pared 0 bases from V and 8 bases from J, leaving 14 bases between. The CDR3 region is CASSPPASLWKQYF. CDR3 DNA sequence: TGTGCCAGCTCACCACCGGCCAGTTTGTGGAAGCAGTACTTC.

The chain has TRBV7-2 and TRBJ2-1; D not certain. V gave up 1 base and J gave up 6 bases, with 7 bases separating them. The CDR3 spans 13 residues. Germline V gene data show CDR1 as SGHTA and CDR2 as FQGNSA. The CDR3 nucleotides are TGTGCCAGCAGCTTAGGCAGCCCCAATGAGCAGTTCTTC. The encoded protein is CASSLGSPNEQFF.

The V gene is TRBV3-1 (or the pseudogene TRBV3-2), the J gene TRBJ1-2; D is unresolved. This CDR3 contains 12 residues. CDR1 and CDR2 from the germline V gene are LGHDT and YNNKEL (reference sequence). The V gene lost 1 base and the J gene lost 8 bases, with 8 bases spanning the gap. The CDR3 loop reads CASSQGGMGYTF. DNA of the CDR3: TGTGCCAGCAGCCAAGGGGGAATGGGCTACACCTTC.

The chain has TRBV20-1 and TRBJ2-7, with a weak D call TRBD2 (7 bases). CDR3 length equals 11 residues. With 3 bases removed from V and 6 bases from J, the gap between germline ends came to 9 bases. Germline lookup yields CDR1 DFQATT and CDR2 SNEGSKA (reference sequence). The CDR3 sequence: CSARRGGEQYF. The CDR3 DNA follows: TGCAGTGCTAGGAGGGGGGGCGAGCAGTACTTC.

The chain couples TRBV11-2 to TRBJ1-2; TRBD1 matches at 10 bases. Trimming cost V 5 bases and J 4 bases; bases outside gene matches: 10. CDR3 length: 16 residues. The germline CDR1 and CDR2 sequences are SGHAT and FQNNGV. CDR3 sequence (DNA): TGTGCCAGCAGCCCAATCGCGACAGGGGGCAGCTATGGCTACACCTTC. It specifies CASSPIATGGSYGYTF.

This chain joins TRBV11-2 and TRBJ2-3, with D perhaps TRBD1 (7 bases). The V end lost 2 bases, the J end lost 0 bases, and 12 bases lay between the germline ends. The germline V gene encodes CDR1 SGHAT and CDR2 FQNNGV. CDR3 size: 16 residues. DNA of the CDR3: TGTGCCAGCAGCTTAAATGGAGGGGGCAGCACAGATACGCAGTATTTT. Its protein product is CASSLNGGGSTDTQYF.

This chain uses TRBV19 with TRBJ2-1, with D uncertain. The CDR3 is 12 amino acids. Trimming removed 5 bases from V and 9 bases from J, with 11 bases in between. The germline V gene encodes CDR1 LNHDA and CDR2 SQIVND (reference sequence). The CDR3: CASSYLRGEQFF. CDR3 DNA: TGTGCCAGTAGTTATTTGCGCGGTGAGCAGTTCTTC.

The rearrangement uses TRBV5-1 and TRBJ2-3; 9 nucleotides line up with TRBD2. J lost 0 bases, V lost 1 base, and 3 bases had no gene match. Germline V CDR1 and CDR2: SGHRS, YFSETQ. The CDR3 spans 16 residues. The CDR3 DNA sequence: TGCGCCAGCAGCTTGAGTCTAGCGGGGAGCACAGATACGCAGTATTTT. Translation gives CASSLSLAGSTDTQYF.

CDR3 DNA: TGTGCCATCAGTGCTACAGCAAATAGCAATCAGCCCCAGCATTTT. Its protein product is CAISATANSNQPQHF. This chain uses TRBV10-3 with TRBJ1-5; unclear D gene. Trimming stripped 4 bases from V and 0 bases from J, with 10 bases between. This CDR3 is 15 amino acids long. Germline values: CDR1 ENHRY, CDR2 SYGVKD.

V and J are TRBV7-2 and TRBJ2-5, with 10 positions matching TRBD2. There are 16 residues in the CDR3. The junction had 7 bases not matched to a gene; V was cut back by 1 base and J by 5 bases. Looked up from germline, CDR1 is SGHTA and CDR2 is FQGNSA. The CDR3 sequence: CASSLELAGARETQYF. The CDR3, as DNA: TGTGCCAGCAGCTTAGAGCTAGCGGGGGCCAGGGAGACCCAGTACTTC.

The chain uses TRBV2 and TRBJ2-2; D may match TRBD1 or TRBD2 (5 bases each). Trimming shortened V by 8 bases and J by 0 bases, and 13 bases separated the two germline ends. The CDR3 covers 15 residues. CDR1 and CDR2 (germline): SNHLY, FYNNEI. The CDR3 here is CASGLRDPNTGELFF. The CDR3 coding sequence is TGTGCCAGCGGACTCAGGGACCCGAACACCGGGGAGCTGTTTTTT.

This sequence joins TRBV5-3 and TRBJ1-2; D may be TRBD1 (6 bases). TRBV5-3 is filed as an ORF, its function uncertain. CDR3 size: 17 residues. Trimming shortened V by 5 bases and J by 4 bases, and 24 bases separated the two germline ends. DNA for the CDR3: TGTGCCAGAAGGGCCCGGACAGACACTGAAGGTAGCTATGGCTACACCTTC. It encodes CARRARTDTEGSYGYTF.

Comments on this clone: The sample contains more than one DNA sequence encoding this CDR3. The chain links TRBV7-9 to TRBJ1-1; TRBD1 matches 7 bases. The germline gives CDR1 SEHNR, CDR2 FQNEAQ (reference sequence). Unmatched junction bases numbered 6, after V lost 5 bases and J lost 0 bases. The CDR3 is 15 amino acids. Written as DNA, the CDR3 is TGTGCCAGCAGCCCCCGGACAGGAGTGAACACTGAAGCTTTCTTT. Translation: CASSPRTGVNTEAFF.

Only one count was recorded for this clone. The chain is built from TRBV3-1 (or the pseudogene TRBV3-2) and TRBJ2-3, with 12 bases aligning to TRBD2. V trimming: 1 base; J trimming: 4 bases; junction bases outside the gene matches: 9. This CDR3 is built from 18 residues. CDR1 LGHDT and CDR2 YNNKEL come from the germline V gene (reference sequence). The CDR3 here is CASSQVASGGAPADTQYF. CDR3 nucleotide sequence: TGTGCCAGCAGCCAAGTGGCTAGCGGGGGGGCCCCGGCAGATACGCAGTATTTT.

The chain uses TRBV6-6 and TRBJ1-5; tentative D call: TRBD1 (6 bases). The V end lost 3 bases, the J end lost 4 bases, and 10 bases lay between the germline ends. Germline V gives CDR1 MNHNY, CDR2 SVGAGI (reference sequence). The CDR3 runs to 14 residues. The CDR3 DNA reads as TGTGCCAGCAGTTATCCACAGGGTAATCAGCCCCAGCATTTT. This gives the protein CASSYPQGNQPQHF.

The genes are TRBV20-1 and TRBJ2-4; tentative D call: TRBD2 (5 bases). Germline V CDR1 and CDR2: DFQATT, SNEGSKA (reference sequence). The CDR3 has 11 amino acids. V lost 2 bases and J 12 bases, leaving 11 bases between the germline ends. CDR3 bases: TGCAGTGCTAGATCGTCGGGGAATCAGTACTTC. As protein: CSARSSGNQYF.

The chain joins TRBV18 to TRBJ2-1, with 9 bases aligning to TRBD2. Germline CDR1 KGHSH, CDR2 LQKENI. V gave up 1 base and J gave up 4 bases; unmatched junction bases: 8. The CDR3 extends over 17 amino acids. CDR3 sequence: CASSPRGSGGQYNEQFF. In nucleotides, the CDR3 is TGTGCCAGCTCACCACGGGGAAGCGGGGGGCAATACAATGAGCAGTTCTTC.

The rearrangement links TRBV5-5 to TRBJ1-2; no reliable D call. Germline V CDR1 and CDR2: SGHKS, YYEKEE (reference sequence). Trimming took 3 bases from V and 8 from J, leaving 14 bases between them. This CDR3 spans 13 amino acids. The CDR3 protein is CASSYRRVDGYTF. The CDR3 DNA follows: TGTGCCAGCAGCTACCGGAGGGTTGACGGCTACACCTTC.

The rearrangement joins TRBV3-1 (or the pseudogene TRBV3-2) to TRBJ1-4; D unclear. The CDR3 contains 15 residues. V lost 0 bases to trimming and J lost 2 bases, with 7 bases between them. Germline-derived CDR1 and CDR2 are LGHDT and YNNKEL (reference sequence). CDR3 DNA sequence: TGTGCCAGCAGCCAAGATCTGGGGACTAATGAAAAACTGTTTTTT. Encoded protein: CASSQDLGTNEKLFF.